This T cell receptor beta chain came from a study of response to subunit inactivated influenza vaccine. Whole-study results and caveats: Authors suggested each seasonal flu vaccination may recruit only limited numbers of new T cells.

In TCRdb, the RT-PCR reads were re-called with MiXCR into one record per CDR3 protein. This sample has approximately 700,000 distinct CDR3 sequences, with 15% to 19% found just once. Germline V lookup: CDR1 MDHEN, CDR2 SYDVKM. Trimming cost V 6 bases and J 7 bases; bases outside gene matches: 8. The CDR3 totals 13 residues. Note on this clonotype: What it recognizes is unknown.

This chain joins TRBV28 and TRBJ2-7; 8 bases line up with TRBD1. The receptor comes from a man in his fifties who received an inactivated influenza vaccine. The sequencing used PBMCs from blood, collected about 13 days after vaccination. This CDR3 is CASRRTGMGEQYF. DNA for the CDR3: TGTGCCAGCAGACGGACAGGGATGGGTGAGCAGTACTTC.